In this sample, the clone carrying this TCR beta chain turned up a few times. The entry originates in a study of blood T cell repertoires in COVID-19. Study overall: COVID-19 samples from acute and convalescent phases originated in the United States, Italy and Spain. PBMCs, B-cell-depleted T cells, or T cells were the source of the cDNA or gDNA that made up the material.

In the original processing: Estimation of nucleated cell counts relied on the amplification of reference gene primers. Sequencing used immunoSEQ multiplex PCR; TCRdb keeps in-frame clones, though not all of them. D and trimming were read from the DNA, whereas the V and J calls and clone size are those reported in that table. The sample holds some 290,000 clones; around 90% are singletons and the top ten take about 2.2%. The CDR3 is 14 amino acids. The V and J ends lost 8 bases and 3 bases, in that order; junction bases with no gene match: 9. Germline V gene data show CDR1 as LNHDA and CDR2 as SQIVND (reference sequence).

This sequence was found in a woman between 45 and 65 years old who had recovered from COVID-19. V usage is TRBV19 and J usage is TRBJ1-1; 7 positions agree with TRBD1. Sequencing was performed on peripheral blood. The CDR3 nucleotides are TGTGCCAGTTTAAAATTCAGGGGGGACACTGAAGCTTTCTTT. As protein: CASLKFRGDTEAFF.